These 3 T cell receptor beta chains originate from one sample sequenced in a study of blood T cell repertoires in COVID-19. This table comes from immunoSEQ multiplex PCR, and its TCRdb copy is limited to in-frame clones, with some not included. There are more than 90,000 clones in the sample; around 87% occur only once, and 11% lies in the top ten. The sample comprised peripheral blood. These receptors came from a woman in her twenties or thirties with acute or convalescent COVID-19.

The chain couples TRBV4-2 to TRBJ2-4; 10 bases are shared with TRBD2. Trimming at V came to 4 bases and at J to 8 bases, leaving 20 bases not matched to a gene. The length of the CDR3 is 19 residues. Germline V gives CDR1 LGHNA, CDR2 YNFKEQ. This chain's CDR3 is CASSPREERGGSAGDIQYF. CDR3 in DNA: TGTGCCAGCAGCCCCAGAGAAGAGCGGGGGGGATCCGCCGGGGACATTCAGTACTTC.

This clone was seen a single time. J is TRBJ1-4 and V is TRBV2, with D possibly matching TRBD1 (5 bases). CDR3 length: 14 residues. The germline V and J ends were trimmed by 5 bases and 2 bases, with 9 bases remaining between them. In germline, CDR1 is SNHLY, CDR2 FYNNEI. The CDR3 protein is CASSWGRTNEKLFF. In DNA form, the CDR3 reads TGTGCCAGCAGTTGGGGGAGGACTAATGAAAAACTGTTTTTT.

In DNA, the CDR3 is TGTGCCAGCAGCCAAGAAACCCCGGCCGGGGTTTACGAGCAGTACTTC. As protein: CASSQETPAGVYEQYF. The chain is built from TRBV3-1 (or the pseudogene TRBV3-2) and TRBJ2-7; perhaps TRBD2 as D (5 bases). V was trimmed by 0 bases and J by 4 bases, leaving 16 bases between them. CDR1 is LGHDT, CDR2 YNNKEL, per germline (reference sequence). The CDR3 consists of 16 residues.